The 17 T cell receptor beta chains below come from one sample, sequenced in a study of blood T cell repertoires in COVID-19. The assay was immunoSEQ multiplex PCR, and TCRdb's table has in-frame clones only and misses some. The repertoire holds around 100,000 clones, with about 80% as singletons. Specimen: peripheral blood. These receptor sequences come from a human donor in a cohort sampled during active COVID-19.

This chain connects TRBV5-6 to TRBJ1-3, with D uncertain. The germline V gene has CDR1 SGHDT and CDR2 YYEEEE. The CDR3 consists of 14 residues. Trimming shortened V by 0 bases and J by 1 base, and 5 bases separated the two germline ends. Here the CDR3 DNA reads TGTGCCAGCAGCTTGGAACAGTCTGGAAACACCATATATTTT. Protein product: CASSLEQSGNTIYF. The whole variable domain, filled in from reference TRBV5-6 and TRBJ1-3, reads DAGVTQSPTHLIKTRGQQVTLRCSPKSGHDTVSWYQQALGQGPQFIFQYYEEEERQRGNFPDRFSGHQFPNYSSELNVNALLLGDSALYLCASSLEQSGNTIYFGEGSWLTVV.

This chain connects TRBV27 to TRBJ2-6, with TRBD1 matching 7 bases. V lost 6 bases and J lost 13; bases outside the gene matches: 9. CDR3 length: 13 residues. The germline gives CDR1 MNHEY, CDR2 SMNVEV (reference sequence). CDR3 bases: TGTGCCAGCAGGTCCGGGACAGCCGGAGTCCTGACTTTC. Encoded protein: CASRSGTAGVLTF.

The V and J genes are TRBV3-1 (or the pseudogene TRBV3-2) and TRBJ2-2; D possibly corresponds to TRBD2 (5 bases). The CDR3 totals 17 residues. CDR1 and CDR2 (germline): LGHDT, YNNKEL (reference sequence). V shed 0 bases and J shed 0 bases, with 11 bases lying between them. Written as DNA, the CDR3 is TGTGCCAGCAGCCAAGATCAAGACGGGACGAACACCGGGGAGCTGTTTTTT. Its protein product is CASSQDQDGTNTGELFF.

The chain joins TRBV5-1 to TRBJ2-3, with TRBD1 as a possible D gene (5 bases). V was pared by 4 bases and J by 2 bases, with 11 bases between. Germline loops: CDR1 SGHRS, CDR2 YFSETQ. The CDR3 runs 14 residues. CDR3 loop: CASSPAQATDTQYF. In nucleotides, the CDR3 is TGCGCCAGCAGCCCGGCACAGGCCACAGATACGCAGTATTTT.

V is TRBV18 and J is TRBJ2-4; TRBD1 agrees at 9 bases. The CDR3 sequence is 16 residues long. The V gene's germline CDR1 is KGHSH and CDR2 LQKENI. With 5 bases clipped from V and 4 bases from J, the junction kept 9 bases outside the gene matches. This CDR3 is CASSTQVGTGKNIQYF. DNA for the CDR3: TGTGCCAGCTCAACTCAAGTCGGGACAGGGAAAAACATTCAGTACTTC.

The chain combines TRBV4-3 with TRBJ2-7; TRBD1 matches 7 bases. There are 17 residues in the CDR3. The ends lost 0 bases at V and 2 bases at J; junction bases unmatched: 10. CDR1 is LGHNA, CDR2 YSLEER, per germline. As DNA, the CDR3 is TGCGCCAGCAGCCAAGATGGCGGCAGGGGGACAGCCTACGAGCAGTACTTC. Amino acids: CASSQDGGRGTAYEQYF.

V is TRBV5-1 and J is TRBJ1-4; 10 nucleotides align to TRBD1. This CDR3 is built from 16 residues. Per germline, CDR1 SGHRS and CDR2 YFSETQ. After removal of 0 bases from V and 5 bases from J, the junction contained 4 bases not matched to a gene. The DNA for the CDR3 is TGCGCCAGCAGCTTGGGACAGGGGGCTTTCAATGAAAAACTGTTTTTT. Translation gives CASSLGQGAFNEKLFF.

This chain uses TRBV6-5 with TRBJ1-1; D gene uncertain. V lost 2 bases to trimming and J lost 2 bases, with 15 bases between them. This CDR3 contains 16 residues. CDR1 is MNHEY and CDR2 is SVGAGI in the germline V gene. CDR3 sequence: CASSYGGSRGNTEAFF. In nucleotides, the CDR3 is TGTGCCAGCAGTTACGGCGGCAGTCGGGGAAACACTGAAGCTTTCTTT.

CDR3 amino acids: CASSQQDRGATEAFF. The CDR3 nucleotides are TGTGCCAGCTCACAACAGGACAGGGGTGCAACTGAAGCTTTCTTT. V usage is TRBV18 and J usage is TRBJ1-1; 9 bases line up with TRBD1. Looked up from germline, CDR1 is KGHSH and CDR2 is LQKENI. The V gene end was trimmed by 4 bases and the J gene end by 5 bases; junction bases not matched to a gene: 8. This CDR3 contains 15 residues.

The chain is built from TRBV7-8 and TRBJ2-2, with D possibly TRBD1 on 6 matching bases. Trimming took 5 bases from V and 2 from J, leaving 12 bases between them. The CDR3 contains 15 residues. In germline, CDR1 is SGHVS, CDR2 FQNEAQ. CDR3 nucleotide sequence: TGTGCCAGCAGCCCTAGACAGGCTAACACCGGGGAGCTGTTTTTT. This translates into CASSPRQANTGELFF.

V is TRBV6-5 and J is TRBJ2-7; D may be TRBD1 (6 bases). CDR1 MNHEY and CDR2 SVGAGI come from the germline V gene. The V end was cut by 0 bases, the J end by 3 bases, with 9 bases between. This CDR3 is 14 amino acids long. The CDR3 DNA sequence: TGTGCCAGCAGTTACTCGGGACAACGCTACGAGCAGTACTTC. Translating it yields CASSYSGQRYEQYF.

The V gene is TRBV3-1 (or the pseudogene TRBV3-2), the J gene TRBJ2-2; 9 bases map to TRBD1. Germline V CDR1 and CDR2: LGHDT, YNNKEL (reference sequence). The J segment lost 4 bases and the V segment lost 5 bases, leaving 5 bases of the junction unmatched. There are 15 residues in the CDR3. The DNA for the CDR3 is TGTGCCAGCAGCTTCGGGACAGGGTTCACCGGGGAGCTGTTTTTT. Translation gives CASSFGTGFTGELFF.

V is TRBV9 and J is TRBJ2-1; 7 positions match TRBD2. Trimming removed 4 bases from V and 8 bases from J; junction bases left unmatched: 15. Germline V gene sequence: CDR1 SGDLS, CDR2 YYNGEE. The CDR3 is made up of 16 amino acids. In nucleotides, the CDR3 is TGTGCCAGCAGCTCTGGACTAGTTGTAATGGTCGATGAGCAGTTCTTC. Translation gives CASSSGLVVMVDEQFF.

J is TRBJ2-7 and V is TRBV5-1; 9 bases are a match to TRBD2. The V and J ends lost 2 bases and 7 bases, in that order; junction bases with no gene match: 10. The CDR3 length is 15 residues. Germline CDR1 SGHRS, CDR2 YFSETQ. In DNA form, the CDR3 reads TGCGCCAGCAGCTTCGTGGCGGGAGGGCCGGGAGAGCAGTACTTC. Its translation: CASSFVAGGPGEQYF.

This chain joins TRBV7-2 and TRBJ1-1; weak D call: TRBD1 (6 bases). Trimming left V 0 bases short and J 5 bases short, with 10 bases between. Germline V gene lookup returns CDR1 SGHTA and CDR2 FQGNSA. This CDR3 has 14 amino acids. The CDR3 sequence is CASSLAGGKTEAFF. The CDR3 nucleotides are TGTGCCAGCAGCTTAGCAGGGGGAAAGACTGAAGCTTTCTTT.

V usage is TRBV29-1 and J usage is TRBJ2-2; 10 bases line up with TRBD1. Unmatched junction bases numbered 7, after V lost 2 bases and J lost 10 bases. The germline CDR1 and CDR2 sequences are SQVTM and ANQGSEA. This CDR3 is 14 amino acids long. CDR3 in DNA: TGCAGCGTTGAATTGGGACAGGGGATAGAGGAGCTGTTTTTT. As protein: CSVELGQGIEELFF.

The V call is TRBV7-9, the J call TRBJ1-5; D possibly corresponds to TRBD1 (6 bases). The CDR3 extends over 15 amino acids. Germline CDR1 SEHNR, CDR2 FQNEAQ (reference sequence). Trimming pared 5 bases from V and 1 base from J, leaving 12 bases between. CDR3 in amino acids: CASSAATGSNQPQHF. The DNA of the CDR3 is TGTGCCAGCAGCGCAGCCACAGGGAGCAATCAGCCCCAGCATTTT. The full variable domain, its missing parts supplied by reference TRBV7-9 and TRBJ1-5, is DTGVSQNPRHKITKRGQNVTFRCDPISEHNRLYWYRQTLGQGPEFLTYFQNEAQLEKSRLLSDRFSAERPKGSFSTLEIQRTEQGDSAMYLCASSAATGSNQPQHFGDGTRLSIL.